Below are 30 T cell receptor beta chains sequenced from a single sample in a study of blood T cell repertoires in COVID-19. Generated by immunoSEQ multiplex PCR, the TCRdb table keeps only in-frame clones and is missing some. Here the sample spans roughly 180,000 clones, approximately 80% being singletons. The sample consisted of peripheral blood. The origin of the receptors is a middle-aged woman with COVID-19, enrolled during active disease.

This sequence joins TRBV28 and TRBJ2-3, with 11 bases aligning to TRBD2. The germline V gene encodes CDR1 MDHEN and CDR2 SYDVKM. The V segment lost 2 bases and the J segment 5 bases; nucleotides outside the gene matches: 6. CDR3 length equals 16 residues. The CDR3 reads CASSLLGTSGRDTQYF. In DNA form, the CDR3 reads TGTGCCAGCAGTTTACTCGGTACTAGCGGGAGAGATACGCAGTATTTT.

The J gene is TRBJ2-3, the V gene TRBV2; 9 bases map to TRBD2. V gave up 4 bases and J gave up 5 bases; unmatched junction bases: 4. Germline V gives CDR1 SNHLY, CDR2 FYNNEI. The CDR3 totals 14 residues. The CDR3 reads CASSVTSGLDTQYF. CDR3 coding DNA: TGTGCCAGCAGTGTGACTAGCGGCCTAGATACGCAGTATTTT. Full variable domain (remainder filled in from reference TRBV2 and TRBJ2-3): EPEVTQTPSHQVTQMGQEVILRCVPISNHLYFYWYRQILGQKVEFLVSFYNNEISEKSEIFDDQFSVERPDGSNFTLKIRSTKLEDSAMYFCASSVTSGLDTQYFGPGTRLTVL.

The chain uses TRBV24-1 and TRBJ1-5; 8 bases fit TRBD1. Unmatched junction bases numbered 7, after V lost 1 base and J lost 0 bases. Germline CDR1 KGHDR, CDR2 SFDVKD. The CDR3 is made up of 18 amino acids. The CDR3 spells CATSDFRTGKYSNQPQHF. The DNA for the CDR3 is TGTGCCACCAGTGATTTCCGGACAGGGAAGTATAGCAATCAGCCCCAGCATTTT.

In the case of this clone: Germline and junction disagree at one end, which may indicate a read error. The gene calls are TRBV10-2 and TRBJ1-3; 7 bases map to TRBD1. Per the germline V gene, CDR1 is WSHSY and CDR2 is SAAADI. The CDR3 extends over 16 amino acids. CDR3 region: CASSDPRSGGGSTIYF. The CDR3 region has the DNA TGCGCCAGCAGTGACCCACGATCAGGGGGTGGAAGCACCATATATTTT.

The chain is built from TRBV28 and TRBJ2-7; D remains unclear. CDR1 and CDR2 from the germline V gene are MDHEN and SYDVKM. Trimming shortened V by 5 bases and J by 5 bases, and 10 bases separated the two germline ends. This CDR3 region has 12 residues. The CDR3 nucleotides are TGTGCCAGCAGTCCCTCCGAGCACGAGCAGTACTTC. The encoded protein is CASSPSEHEQYF.

The rearrangement links TRBV5-4 to TRBJ2-1; 8 positions match TRBD2. Per germline, CDR1 SGHNT and CDR2 YYREEE (reference sequence). V was clipped by 0 bases and J by 5 bases; unmatched bases: 4. The length of the CDR3 is 15 residues. The CDR3 sequence: CASSLAGTRHNEQFF. CDR3 in DNA: TGTGCCAGCAGCTTGGCCGGGACTAGGCACAATGAGCAGTTCTTC.

V is TRBV5-1 and J is TRBJ2-7; perhaps TRBD2 as D (6 bases). CDR3 length equals 15 residues. Trimming took 3 bases from V and 0 from J, leaving 13 bases between them. CDR1 is SGHRS and CDR2 is YFSETQ in the germline V gene. In nucleotides, the CDR3 is TGCGCCAGCAGCTGGACTAACCAATTCTCCTACGAGCAGTACTTC. This sequence encodes CASSWTNQFSYEQYF.

The chain couples TRBV3-1 (or the pseudogene TRBV3-2) to TRBJ2-4, with TRBD1 matching over 9 bases. The CDR3 consists of 14 residues. The germline gives CDR1 LGHDT, CDR2 YNNKEL (reference sequence). V was clipped by 4 bases and J by 13 bases; unmatched bases: 11. The CDR3 bases are TGTGCCAGCAGCCCCAACAGGGGGCTACAGTCCCAGTACTTC. Translated, it gives CASSPNRGLQSQYF.

The chain uses TRBV7-3 and TRBJ2-1; D is undetermined. CDR3 length: 12 residues. Looked up from germline, CDR1 is SGHTA and CDR2 is FQGTGA. The V and J ends lost 5 bases and 7 bases respectively, with 9 bases between them. The CDR3 here is CASSPSRNEQFF. The CDR3 nucleotides read TGTGCCAGCAGCCCCTCTCGGAATGAGCAGTTCTTC.

V and J are TRBV2 and TRBJ2-1; TRBD1 might be the D (5 bases). This CDR3 has 10 amino acids. Germline V CDR1 and CDR2: SNHLY, FYNNEI. Trimming removed 4 bases from V and 12 bases from J, with 7 bases in between. The DNA of the CDR3 is TGTGCCAGCAGTGCAGGGCTGCAGTTCTTC. Translating it yields CASSAGLQFF.

The rearrangement joins TRBV18 to TRBJ2-5, with a tentative D call TRBD2 (7 bases). V lost 3 bases and J 5 bases, leaving 22 bases between the germline ends. Germline loops: CDR1 KGHSH, CDR2 LQKENI. The CDR3 runs to 17 residues. CDR3 sequence (DNA): TGTGCCAGCTCACCGAGTAACGCTCGGGGGGCTGGGGAGACCCAGTACTTC. It encodes CASSPSNARGAGETQYF.

J is TRBJ2-6 and V is TRBV15; 8 nucleotides line up with TRBD1. The CDR3 length is 15 residues. Germline values: CDR1 LNHNV, CDR2 YYDKDF (reference sequence). Trimming at V came to 9 bases and at J to 0 bases, leaving 4 bases not matched to a gene. The CDR3 loop reads CATETGGSGANVLTF. The CDR3 bases are TGTGCCACGGAAACAGGGGGCTCTGGGGCCAACGTCCTGACTTTC.

This chain links TRBV28 with TRBJ1-4; 9 nucleotides agree with TRBD1. The junction had 10 bases not matched to a gene; V was cut back by 7 bases and J by 10 bases. The CDR3 is 14 residues long. The germline V gene encodes CDR1 MDHEN and CDR2 SYDVKM. The CDR3 nucleotides read TGTGCCAGCACCCCGGGACAGGGAGGGTCAAAACTGTTTTTT. This encodes CASTPGQGGSKLFF.

This clone was seen a few times. V is TRBV12-3 or TRBV12-4 and J is TRBJ2-3; 8 nucleotides agree with TRBD2. With V trimmed by 6 bases and J by 9 bases, 2 bases remained unmatched. The CDR3 totals 11 residues. CDR3 protein: CASSRGGTQYF. DNA for the CDR3: TGTGCCAGCAGCCGGGGGGGGACGCAGTATTTT.

V usage is TRBV14 and J usage is TRBJ2-1, with 7 nucleotides matching TRBD2. V shed 5 bases and J 8 bases; nucleotides not matched to a gene: 6. The germline CDR1 and CDR2 sequences are SGHDN and FVKESK. The length of the CDR3 is 13 residues. This chain's CDR3 is CASSSWEGHEQFF. The DNA of the CDR3 is TGTGCCAGCAGCTCCTGGGAGGGCCATGAGCAGTTCTTC.

The rearrangement links TRBV5-4 to TRBJ1-4; D might be TRBD1 (5 bases). The CDR3 sequence is 15 residues long. Trimming pared 5 bases from V and 7 bases from J, leaving 18 bases between. Germline values: CDR1 SGHNT, CDR2 YYREEE (reference sequence). CDR3 loop: CASSSRGRGSEKLFF. CDR3 bases: TGTGCCAGCAGTAGCCGGGGGAGGGGATCTGAAAAACTGTTTTTT.

The chain has TRBV14 and TRBJ1-1; D is perhaps TRBD1 (6 bases). Germline assignment: CDR1 SGHDN and CDR2 FVKESK. The CDR3 consists of 13 residues. Trimming removed 5 bases from V and 6 bases from J, with 13 bases in between. CDR3 loop: CASSYIRGPEAFF. The CDR3 region has the DNA TGTGCCAGCAGCTATATCAGGGGACCTGAAGCTTTCTTT.

The CDR3 DNA is TGTGCCAGCAGTTTAGAGAGTCAGCCCCAGCATTTT. As protein: CASSLESQPQHF. The genes are TRBV12-3 or TRBV12-4 and TRBJ1-5; D ambiguous. The CDR3 consists of 12 residues. V lost 1 base and J 6 bases, leaving 4 bases between the germline ends.

This clone was recorded many times. This chain links TRBV11-2 with TRBJ2-7, with D possibly matching TRBD2 (6 bases). This CDR3 is built from 13 residues. Germline assignment: CDR1 SGHAT and CDR2 FQNNGV. V was pared by 3 bases and J by 6 bases, with 12 bases between. CDR3 amino acids: CASSFGGVGEQYF. Here the CDR3 DNA reads TGTGCCAGCAGCTTCGGCGGGGTTGGCGAGCAGTACTTC.

The chain links TRBV10-3 to TRBJ2-3; D not certain. Germline-derived CDR1 and CDR2 are ENHRY and SYGVKD. This CDR3 comprises 14 residues. The V end lost 3 bases, the J end lost 4 bases, and 11 bases lay between the germline ends. As DNA, the CDR3 is TGTGCCATCAGTGACCCACGAGGCGCAGATACGCAGTATTTT. This encodes CAISDPRGADTQYF.

The chain carries TRBV3-1 (or the pseudogene TRBV3-2) and TRBJ2-1; the D gene is possibly TRBD2 (6 bases). The germline CDR1 and CDR2 sequences are LGHDT and YNNKEL (reference sequence). This CDR3 is built from 15 residues. The V end was cut by 3 bases, the J end by 8 bases, with 17 bases between. In DNA, the CDR3 is TGTGCCAGCAGCCAGACTAGAACTTGGGTGGATGAGCAGTTCTTC. The encoded protein is CASSQTRTWVDEQFF.

This chain uses TRBV19 with TRBJ1-1; 8 nucleotides line up with TRBD1. After removal of 7 bases from V and 0 bases from J, the junction contained 4 bases not matched to a gene. Germline CDR1 LNHDA, CDR2 SQIVND (reference sequence). The CDR3 is made up of 14 amino acids. This CDR3 is CASNPTGVNTEAFF. CDR3 coding DNA: TGTGCCAGTAACCCGACAGGGGTGAACACTGAAGCTTTCTTT.

The chain joins TRBV4-2 to TRBJ1-5; D not resolved. Between the trimmed V and J ends, which lost 6 bases and 8 bases, there was a span of 26 bases. The length of the CDR3 is 17 residues. Germline CDR1 reads LGHNA; CDR2 reads YNFKEQ. This chain's CDR3 is CASRLRPGRPLKKPQHF. CDR3 coding DNA: TGTGCCAGCAGACTCCGCCCCGGGAGGCCCCTCAAGAAGCCCCAGCATTTT.

This clone turned up a few times. The CDR3 here is CASSPLGSGGYNEQFF. The DNA for the CDR3 is TGCGCCAGCAGCCCCTTGGGGAGCGGGGGGTACAATGAGCAGTTCTTC. This chain links TRBV4-1 with TRBJ2-1, with TRBD2 matching over 9 bases. V lost 4 bases and J lost 4; bases outside the gene matches: 8. Germline assignment: CDR1 MGHRA and CDR2 YSYEKL. The CDR3 spans 16 residues.

J is TRBJ2-5 and V is TRBV9, with TRBD1 matching 7 bases. Germline V CDR1 and CDR2: SGDLS, YYNGEE. The CDR3 contains 15 residues. The V and J ends lost 4 bases and 2 bases, in that order; junction bases with no gene match: 8. The CDR3: CASSHRDRIQETQYF. Written as DNA, the CDR3 is TGTGCCAGCAGCCACCGGGACAGAATTCAAGAGACCCAGTACTTC.

Points on this clone: A junction end diverges from the germline sequence, so it may reflect a read error. The chain recombines TRBV3-1 (or the pseudogene TRBV3-2) with TRBJ1-2; 9 nucleotides match TRBD1. Germline CDR1 LGHDT, CDR2 YNNKEL (reference sequence). CDR3 length equals 14 residues. The CDR3 DNA follows: TGTGCCAGCAGCCCTCTCTCCCGGGACAGGGACCAACACTTC. Translation gives CASSPLSRDRDQHF.

The chain employs TRBV4-1 and TRBJ1-6; D unresolved. Germline CDR1 and CDR2: MGHRA and YSYEKL. This CDR3 has 13 residues. With 0 bases removed from V and 8 bases from J, the gap between germline ends came to 5 bases. CDR3 amino acids: CASSQEEDSPLHF. The CDR3 DNA reads as TGCGCCAGCAGCCAAGAGGAGGATTCACCCCTCCACTTT.

The chain carries TRBV4-1 and TRBJ2-2; D perhaps matches TRBD1 (6 bases). The CDR3 has 16 residues. Germline loops: CDR1 MGHRA, CDR2 YSYEKL. Deletions cut 4 bases from V and 1 base from J, with 13 bases between. The CDR3 nucleotides read TGCGCCAGCAGCCGACAGTTCAGGGGGAACACCGGGGAGCTGTTTTTT. Translation: CASSRQFRGNTGELFF.

This clone has just one count. The gene calls are TRBV10-3 and TRBJ2-5; TRBD1 agrees at 7 bases. The CDR3 runs 13 residues. The junction had 1 base not matched to a gene; V was cut back by 3 bases and J by 3 bases. The germline gives CDR1 ENHRY, CDR2 SYGVKD. This CDR3 reads CAISEGTEETQYF. The CDR3 coding sequence is TGTGCCATCAGTGAAGGGACAGAAGAGACCCAGTACTTC.

CDR3 residues: CASSFEASTDTQYF. The CDR3 DNA is TGTGCCAGCAGTTTTGAGGCGTCCACAGATACGCAGTATTTT. This chain links TRBV28 with TRBJ2-3; D ambiguous. CDR3 size: 14 residues. From germline, CDR1 is MDHEN and CDR2 SYDVKM. The V end lost 3 bases, the J end lost 2 bases, and 9 bases lay between the germline ends.